The next 21 T cell receptor beta chains were all read from a single sample in a study of T cell responses to AZD1222 COVID-19 vaccine. This table comes from immunoSEQ multiplex PCR, and its TCRdb copy is limited to in-frame clones, with some not included. The sample holds around 180,000 clones; over 75% are singletons and the top ten take approximately 3%. The source material was peripheral blood, sampled on day 0 of AZD1222 vaccination. Receptor source: an adult in good health.

This rearrangement joins TRBV18 to TRBJ1-2; D is ambiguous. The CDR3 is 15 residues long. The V gene lost 2 bases and the J gene lost 3 bases, with 13 bases spanning the gap. Germline values: CDR1 KGHSH, CDR2 LQKENI. The chain's CDR3 is CASSPMRVADYGYTF. CDR3 nucleotide sequence: TGTGCCAGCTCACCAATGAGGGTGGCCGACTATGGCTACACCTTC. Supplemented by reference TRBV18 and TRBJ1-2, the full variable domain reads NAGVMQNPRHLVRRRGQEARLRCSPMKGHSHVYWYRQLPEEGLKFMVYLQKENIIDESGMPKERFSAEFPKEGPSILRIQQVVRGDSAAYFCASSPMRVADYGYTFGSGTRLTVV.

A word on this clone: The sample contains more than one DNA sequence encoding this CDR3. The V and J genes are TRBV24-1 and TRBJ2-7; D not resolved. V was trimmed by 3 bases and J by 4 bases, leaving 3 bases between them. The CDR3 contains 11 residues. Germline assignment: CDR1 KGHDR and CDR2 SFDVKD. Written as DNA, the CDR3 is TGTGCCACCAGTGATGGGTACGAGCAGTACTTC. It specifies CATSDGYEQYF.

V and J are TRBV7-2 and TRBJ2-5; a possible D gene is TRBD2 (6 bases). The CDR3 covers 13 residues. The ends were cut back, 3 bases at V and 3 bases at J, with 8 bases in the middle. Germline assignment: CDR1 SGHTA and CDR2 FQGNSA. The CDR3 protein is CASSLGGKETQYF. DNA for the CDR3: TGTGCCAGCAGCTTGGGGGGAAAAGAGACCCAGTACTTC.

The chain uses TRBV15 and TRBJ2-3, with D perhaps being TRBD1 or TRBD2 (5 bases each). The CDR3 is made up of 17 amino acids. Germline V gene data show CDR1 as LNHNV and CDR2 as YYDKDF (reference sequence). V shed 1 base and J shed 3 bases, with 17 bases lying between them. In DNA form, the CDR3 reads TGTGCCACCAGCAGAGCAGGGCGGAGCGGTAGTACAGATACGCAGTATTTT. It yields the protein CATSRAGRSGSTDTQYF.

A single count supports this clone. The DNA for the CDR3 is TGTGCCAGCAGCGGCTATGGTCCCCAAGAGACCCAGTACTTC. Protein: CASSGYGPQETQYF. The V call is TRBV11-1, the J call TRBJ2-5; D is ambiguous. Germline-derived CDR1 and CDR2 are SGHAT and FQDESV (reference sequence). The CDR3 is 14 residues long. Trimming stripped 5 bases from V and 1 base from J, with 11 bases between.

The chain is built from TRBV28 and TRBJ2-2; 13 positions agree with TRBD2. The junction had 9 bases not matched to a gene; V was cut back by 4 bases and J by 1 base. CDR1 is MDHEN, CDR2 SYDVKM, per germline. The CDR3 contains 19 residues. The CDR3 sequence is CASSYPGLAGIKNTGELFF. CDR3 DNA: TGTGCCAGCAGTTACCCGGGACTAGCGGGGATCAAGAACACCGGGGAGCTGTTTTTT.

V usage is TRBV6-2 or TRBV6-3 and J usage is TRBJ2-1; D gene unclear. Germline V gene lookup returns CDR1 MNHEY and CDR2 SVGEGT. The CDR3 has 11 residues. Deletions cut 6 bases from V and 7 bases from J, with 7 bases between. CDR3 residues: CASSHRNEQFF. As DNA, the CDR3 is TGTGCCAGCAGCCACCGGAATGAGCAGTTCTTC.

This clone was seen only once. The chain employs TRBV7-3 and TRBJ2-5, with D possibly matching TRBD1 (5 bases). Per the germline V gene, CDR1 is SGHTA and CDR2 is FQGTGA. There are 13 residues in the CDR3. V was trimmed by 6 bases and J by 3 bases, leaving 11 bases between them. CDR3 in DNA: TGTGCCAGCAGTTCGACAGCTAAAGAGACCCAGTACTTC. Amino acid sequence: CASSSTAKETQYF.

The chain couples TRBV6-6 to TRBJ1-1, with D hard to call. This CDR3 region has 14 residues. Trimming shortened V by 6 bases and J by 1 base, and 12 bases separated the two germline ends. Germline CDR1 is MNHNY and CDR2 is SVGAGI (reference sequence). The CDR3 nucleotides are TGTGCCAGCAGCTCCCTGGAGAAGAACACTGAAGCTTTCTTT. Residues: CASSSLEKNTEAFF.

The chain joins TRBV20-1 to TRBJ2-1; 8 bases are shared with TRBD2. The CDR3 is 16 amino acids. V dropped 3 bases and J dropped 4; count of bases not matched to a gene: 11. Germline values: CDR1 DFQATT, CDR2 SNEGSKA (reference sequence). The CDR3 here is CSASLGSGANYNEQFF. The DNA for the CDR3 is TGCAGTGCTAGTCTGGGTAGCGGGGCAAATTACAATGAGCAGTTCTTC.

This clone was found a few times. The chain recombines TRBV4-2 with TRBJ2-7, with TRBD2 as a possible D gene (6 bases). CDR1 and CDR2 from the germline V gene are LGHNA and YNFKEQ. V lost 4 bases to trimming and J lost 5 bases, with 18 bases between them. CDR3 size: 15 residues. CDR3 DNA sequence: TGTGCCAGCAGCCCCTGGGCGGGGACCCCCAACGAGCAGTACTTC. It specifies CASSPWAGTPNEQYF.

The V call is TRBV3-1 (or the pseudogene TRBV3-2), the J call TRBJ2-6; maybe TRBD2 (7 bases). In germline, CDR1 is LGHDT, CDR2 YNNKEL (reference sequence). V shed 6 bases and J shed 0 bases, with 18 bases lying between them. CDR3 size: 18 residues. The CDR3 bases are TGTGCCAGCAGTCCCCCCTCGGGGGGCCACTCTGGGGCCAACGTCCTGACTTTC. Translating gives CASSPPSGGHSGANVLTF.

The chain joins TRBV30 to TRBJ1-6, with 10 bases fitting TRBD1. This CDR3 spans 15 amino acids. The junction had 6 bases not matched to a gene; V was cut back by 3 bases and J by 7 bases. Germline CDR1 reads GTSNPN; CDR2 reads SVGIG (reference sequence). The CDR3 nucleotides are TGTGCCTGGAGCCCGACAGGGGGCCCAAATTCACCCCTCCACTTT. Protein: CAWSPTGGPNSPLHF.

V is TRBV7-2 and J is TRBJ1-6; TRBD1 is a possible D gene (5 bases). Looked up from germline, CDR1 is SGHTA and CDR2 is FQGNSA. The CDR3 length is 16 residues. The V gene lost 2 bases and the J gene lost 11 bases, with 19 bases spanning the gap. The DNA of the CDR3 is TGTGCCAGCAGCTTAAGAGCTGGGACCCCCCCAGCACCCCTCCACTTT. This sequence encodes CASSLRAGTPPAPLHF.

This chain joins TRBV7-2 and TRBJ2-3; the D gene is possibly TRBD2 (6 bases). CDR3 length: 14 amino acids. Germline V lookup: CDR1 SGHTA, CDR2 FQGNSA. V lost 3 bases to trimming and J lost 2 bases, with 9 bases between them. CDR3 sequence: CASSFGTLTDTQYF. CDR3 sequence (DNA): TGTGCCAGCAGCTTCGGGACTCTCACAGATACGCAGTATTTT.

The chain carries TRBV5-1 and TRBJ1-2; D is unresolved. Germline assignment: CDR1 SGHRS and CDR2 YFSETQ. Trimming shortened V by 0 bases and J by 8 bases, and 14 bases separated the two germline ends. This CDR3 comprises 14 residues. CDR3 nucleotides: TGCGCCAGCAGCTTGGGGGGTACTACAGTCGGCTACACCTTC. It yields the protein CASSLGGTTVGYTF.

The chain recombines TRBV3-1 (or the pseudogene TRBV3-2) with TRBJ2-7; 11 bases are a match to TRBD1. The V and J ends lost 1 base and 4 bases, in that order; junction bases with no gene match: 9. This CDR3 is built from 17 residues. Germline lookup yields CDR1 LGHDT and CDR2 YNNKEL (reference sequence). The CDR3 region is CASSQVITGTGGYEQYF. For the CDR3, the DNA is TGTGCCAGCAGCCAAGTCATTACCGGGACAGGGGGGTACGAGCAGTACTTC.

V and J are TRBV7-9 and TRBJ1-5; weak D call: TRBD1 (5 bases). This CDR3 has 15 residues. V lost 5 bases and J 5 bases, leaving 16 bases between the germline ends. In germline, CDR1 is SEHNR, CDR2 FQNEAQ (reference sequence). For the CDR3, the DNA is TGTGCCAGCAGCCAAGACGGGGCTAAGCATCAGCCCCAGCATTTT. This sequence encodes CASSQDGAKHQPQHF.

The V call is TRBV9, the J call TRBJ2-2, with 9 nucleotides matching TRBD2. Trimming cost V 7 bases and J 1 base; bases outside gene matches: 2. The germline V gene has CDR1 SGDLS and CDR2 YYNGEE. The CDR3 runs to 14 residues. CDR3 sequence: CASRREGNTGELFF. The DNA for the CDR3 is TGTGCCAGCCGGCGGGAGGGGAACACCGGGGAGCTGTTTTTT. The full variable domain, its missing parts supplied by reference TRBV9 and TRBJ2-2, is DSGVTQTPKHLITATGQRVTLRCSPRSGDLSVYWYQQSLDQGLQFLIQYYNGEERAKGNILERFSAQQFPDLHSELNLSSLELGDSALYFCASRREGNTGELFFGEGSRLTVL.

As DNA, the CDR3 is TGTGCCAGTAGTCGGACAGGGGATTATGGCTACACCTTC. Translating gives CASSRTGDYGYTF. The rearrangement uses TRBV19 and TRBJ1-2, with 9 positions matching TRBD1. The CDR3 runs 13 residues. Germline lookup yields CDR1 LNHDA and CDR2 SQIVND (reference sequence). V was pared by 5 bases and J by 5 bases, with 3 bases of the junction left unmatched. The full variable domain, completed using reference TRBV19 and TRBJ1-2, is DGGITQSPKYLFRKEGQNVTLSCEQNLNHDAMYWYRQDPGQGLRLIYYSQIVNDFQKGDIAEGYSVSREKKESFPLTVTSAQKNPTAFYLCASSRTGDYGYTFGSGTRLTVV.

The rearrangement uses TRBV5-1 and TRBJ1-1; 7 bases map to TRBD1. Germline values: CDR1 SGHRS, CDR2 YFSETQ. The CDR3 loop spans 14 amino acids. The junction had 3 bases not matched to a gene; V was cut back by 4 bases and J by 0 bases. The CDR3 loop reads CASSRTGMNTEAFF. The CDR3 DNA reads as TGCGCCAGCAGCCGGACAGGCATGAACACTGAAGCTTTCTTT.